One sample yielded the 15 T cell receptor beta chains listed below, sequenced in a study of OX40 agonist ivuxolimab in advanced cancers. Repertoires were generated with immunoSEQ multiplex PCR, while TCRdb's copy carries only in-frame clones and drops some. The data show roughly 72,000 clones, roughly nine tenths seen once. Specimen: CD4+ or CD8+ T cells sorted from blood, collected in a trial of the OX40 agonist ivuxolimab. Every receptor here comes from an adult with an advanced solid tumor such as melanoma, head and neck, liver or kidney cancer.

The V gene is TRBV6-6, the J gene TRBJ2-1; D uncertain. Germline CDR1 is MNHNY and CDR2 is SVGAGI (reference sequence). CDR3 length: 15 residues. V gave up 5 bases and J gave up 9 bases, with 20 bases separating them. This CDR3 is CASSPRGGANSEQFF. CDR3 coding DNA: TGTGCCAGCAGTCCCAGAGGTGGAGCTAACTCTGAGCAGTTCTTC.

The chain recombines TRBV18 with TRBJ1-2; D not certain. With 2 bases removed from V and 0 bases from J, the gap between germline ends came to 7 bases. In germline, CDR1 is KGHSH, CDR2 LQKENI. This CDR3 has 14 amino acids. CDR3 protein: CASSPTGTNYGYTF. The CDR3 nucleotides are TGTGCCAGCTCACCAACGGGGACTAACTATGGCTACACCTTC.

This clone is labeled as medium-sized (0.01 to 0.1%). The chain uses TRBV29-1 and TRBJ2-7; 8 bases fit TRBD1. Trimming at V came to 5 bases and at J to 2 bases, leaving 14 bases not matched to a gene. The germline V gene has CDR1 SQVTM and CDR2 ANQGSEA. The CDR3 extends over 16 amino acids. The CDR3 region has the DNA TGCAGCGTTCTACGTCTCCGGGACAGGCGAACCTACGAGCAGTACTTC. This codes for CSVLRLRDRRTYEQYF.

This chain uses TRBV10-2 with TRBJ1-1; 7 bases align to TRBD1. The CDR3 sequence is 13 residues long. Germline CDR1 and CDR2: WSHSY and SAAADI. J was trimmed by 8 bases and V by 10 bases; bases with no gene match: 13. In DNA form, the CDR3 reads TGCGCCATCAGATTCGACAGGGTGAGGGAAGCTTTCTTT. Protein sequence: CAIRFDRVREAFF.

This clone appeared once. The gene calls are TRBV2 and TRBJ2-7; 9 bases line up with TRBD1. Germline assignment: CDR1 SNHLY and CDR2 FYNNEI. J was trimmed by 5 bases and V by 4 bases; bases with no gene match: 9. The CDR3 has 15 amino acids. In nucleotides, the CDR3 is TGTGCCAGCAGTGGGGACAGGGTATTACTAGACGAGCAGTACTTC. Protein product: CASSGDRVLLDEQYF.

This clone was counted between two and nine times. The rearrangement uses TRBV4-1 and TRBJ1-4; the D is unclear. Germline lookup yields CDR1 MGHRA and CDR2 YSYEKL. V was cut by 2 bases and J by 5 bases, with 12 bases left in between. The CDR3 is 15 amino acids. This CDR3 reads CASSQFPGPNEKLFF. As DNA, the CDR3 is TGCGCCAGCAGCCAATTTCCGGGCCCCAATGAAAAACTGTTTTTT.

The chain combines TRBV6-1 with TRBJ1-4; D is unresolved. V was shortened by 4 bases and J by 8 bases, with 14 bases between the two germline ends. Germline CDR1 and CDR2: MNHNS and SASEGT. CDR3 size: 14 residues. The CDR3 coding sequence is TGTGCCAGCAGTGGTAGGGTGTTGGGCGAAAAACTGTTTTTT. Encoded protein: CASSGRVLGEKLFF.

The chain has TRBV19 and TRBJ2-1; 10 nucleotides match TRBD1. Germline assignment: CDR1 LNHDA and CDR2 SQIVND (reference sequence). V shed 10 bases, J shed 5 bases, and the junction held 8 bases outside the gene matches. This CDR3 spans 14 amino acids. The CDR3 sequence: CATIDRGQNNEQFF. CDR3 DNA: TGTGCCACCATAGACAGGGGGCAAAACAATGAGCAGTTCTTC. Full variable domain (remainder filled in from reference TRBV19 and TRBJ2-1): DGGITQSPKYLFRKEGQNVTLSCEQNLNHDAMYWYRQDPGQGLRLIYYSQIVNDFQKGDIAEGYSVSREKKESFPLTVTSAQKNPTAFYLCATIDRGQNNEQFFGPGTRLTVL.

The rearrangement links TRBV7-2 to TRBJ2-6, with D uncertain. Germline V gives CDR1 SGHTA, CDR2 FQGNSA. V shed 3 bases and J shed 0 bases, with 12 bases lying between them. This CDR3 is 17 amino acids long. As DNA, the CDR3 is TGTGCCAGCAGCTTCGGCAGTACATTCTCTGGGGCCAACGTCCTGACTTTC. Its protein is CASSFGSTFSGANVLTF. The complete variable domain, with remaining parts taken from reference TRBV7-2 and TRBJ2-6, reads GAGVSQSPSNKVTEKGKDVELRCDPISGHTALYWYRQSLGQGLEFLIYFQGNSAPDKSGLPSDRFSAERTGGSVSTLTIQRTQQEDSAVYLCASSFGSTFSGANVLTFGAGSRLTVL.

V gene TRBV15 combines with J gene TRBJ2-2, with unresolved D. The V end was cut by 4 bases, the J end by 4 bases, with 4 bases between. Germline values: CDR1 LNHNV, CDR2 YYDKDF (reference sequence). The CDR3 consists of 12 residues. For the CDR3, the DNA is TGTGCCACCAGCAAGGCCACCGGGGAGCTGTTTTTT. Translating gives CATSKATGELFF.

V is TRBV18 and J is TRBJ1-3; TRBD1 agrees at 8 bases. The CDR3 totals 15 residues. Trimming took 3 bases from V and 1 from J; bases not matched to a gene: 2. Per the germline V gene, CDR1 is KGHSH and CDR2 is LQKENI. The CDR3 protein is CASSPDRASGNTIYF. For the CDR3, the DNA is TGTGCCAGCTCACCGGACAGGGCGTCTGGAAACACCATATATTTT.

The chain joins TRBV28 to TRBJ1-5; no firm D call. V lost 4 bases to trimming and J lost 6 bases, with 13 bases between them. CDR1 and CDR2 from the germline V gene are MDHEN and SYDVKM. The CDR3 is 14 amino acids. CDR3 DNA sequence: TGTGCCAGCAGTTGGGCCGTTGGAAGTCAGCCCCAGCATTTT. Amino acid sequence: CASSWAVGSQPQHF.

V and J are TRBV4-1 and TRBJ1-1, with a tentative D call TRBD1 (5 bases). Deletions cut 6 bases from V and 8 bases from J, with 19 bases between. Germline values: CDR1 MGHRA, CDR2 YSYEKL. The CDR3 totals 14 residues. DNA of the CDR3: TGCGCCAGCAGAAAACCGGGCCAGGGTCCCGAAGCTTTCTTT. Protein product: CASRKPGQGPEAFF.

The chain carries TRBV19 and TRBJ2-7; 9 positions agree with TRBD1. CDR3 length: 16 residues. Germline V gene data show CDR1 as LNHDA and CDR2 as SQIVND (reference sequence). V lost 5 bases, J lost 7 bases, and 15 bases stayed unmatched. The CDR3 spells CASSSTWGQGLEEQYF. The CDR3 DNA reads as TGTGCCAGTAGTTCAACCTGGGGACAGGGCCTGGAGGAGCAGTACTTC.

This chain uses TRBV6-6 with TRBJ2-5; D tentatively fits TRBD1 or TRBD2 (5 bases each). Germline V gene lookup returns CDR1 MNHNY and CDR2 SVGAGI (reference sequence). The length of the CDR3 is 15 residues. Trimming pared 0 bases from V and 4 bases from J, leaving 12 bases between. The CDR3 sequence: CASSYSRDVVETQYF. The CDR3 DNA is TGTGCCAGCAGTTACTCGAGGGACGTAGTAGAGACCCAGTACTTC.